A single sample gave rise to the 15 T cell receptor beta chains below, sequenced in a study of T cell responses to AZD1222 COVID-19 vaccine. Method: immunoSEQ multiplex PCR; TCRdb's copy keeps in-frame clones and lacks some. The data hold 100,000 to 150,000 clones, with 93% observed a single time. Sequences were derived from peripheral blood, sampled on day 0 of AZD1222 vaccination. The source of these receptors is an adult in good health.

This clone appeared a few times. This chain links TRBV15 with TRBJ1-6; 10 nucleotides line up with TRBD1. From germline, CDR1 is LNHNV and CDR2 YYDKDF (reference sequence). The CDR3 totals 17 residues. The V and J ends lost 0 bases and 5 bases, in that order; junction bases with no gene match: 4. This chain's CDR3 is CATSREPGTGDNSPLHF. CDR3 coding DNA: TGTGCCACCAGCAGAGAACCTGGGACAGGGGATAATTCACCCCTCCACTTT.

CDR3 DNA: TGCGCCAGCAGTCCGGGACTGGAGACAGGGGATAGCAATCAGCCCCAGCATTTT. This sequence encodes CASSPGLETGDSNQPQHF. The V and J genes are TRBV23-1 and TRBJ1-5, with 8 nucleotides matching TRBD1. TRBV23-1 is an open reading frame, and its role is uncertain. The CDR3 sequence is 18 residues long. Trimming took 4 bases from V and 0 from J; bases not matched to a gene: 11.

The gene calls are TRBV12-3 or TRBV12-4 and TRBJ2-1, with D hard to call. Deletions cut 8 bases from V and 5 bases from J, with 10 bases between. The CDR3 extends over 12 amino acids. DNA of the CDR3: TGTGCCAGCGGAACCTGGGACAATGAGCAGTTCTTC. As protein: CASGTWDNEQFF.

CDR3: CASSEMDDEKLFF. The CDR3 bases are TGTGCCAGCAGTGAGATGGACGACGAAAAACTGTTTTTT. The V call is TRBV2, the J call TRBJ1-4; D unresolved. Trimming pared 3 bases from V and 8 bases from J, leaving 10 bases between. This CDR3 is built from 13 residues. Germline values: CDR1 SNHLY, CDR2 FYNNEI. Full variable domain (rest looked up from reference TRBV2 and TRBJ1-4): EPEVTQTPSHQVTQMGQEVILRCVPISNHLYFYWYRQILGQKVEFLVSFYNNEISEKSEIFDDQFSVERPDGSNFTLKIRSTKLEDSAMYFCASSEMDDEKLFFGSGTQLSVL.

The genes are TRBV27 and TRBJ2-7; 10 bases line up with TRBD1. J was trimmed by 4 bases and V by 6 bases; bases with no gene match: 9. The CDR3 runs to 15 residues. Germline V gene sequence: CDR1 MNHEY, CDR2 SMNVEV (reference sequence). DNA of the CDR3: TGTGCCAGCAGCCCCCGGACAGGGGGAGGGTACGAGCAGTACTTC. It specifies CASSPRTGGGYEQYF.

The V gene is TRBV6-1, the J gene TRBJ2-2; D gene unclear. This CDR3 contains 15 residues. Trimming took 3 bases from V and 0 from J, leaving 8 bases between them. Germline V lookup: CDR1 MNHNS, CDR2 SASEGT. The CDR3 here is CASSDFGTNTGELFF. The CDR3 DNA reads TGTGCCAGCAGTGATTTTGGGACGAACACCGGGGAGCTGTTTTTT.

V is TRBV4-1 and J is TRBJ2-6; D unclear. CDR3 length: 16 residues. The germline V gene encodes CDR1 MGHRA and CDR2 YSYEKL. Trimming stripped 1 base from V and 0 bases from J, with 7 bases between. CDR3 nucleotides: TGCGCCAGCAGCCAAGGTCCTAGCTCTGGGGCCAACGTCCTGACTTTC. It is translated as CASSQGPSSGANVLTF.

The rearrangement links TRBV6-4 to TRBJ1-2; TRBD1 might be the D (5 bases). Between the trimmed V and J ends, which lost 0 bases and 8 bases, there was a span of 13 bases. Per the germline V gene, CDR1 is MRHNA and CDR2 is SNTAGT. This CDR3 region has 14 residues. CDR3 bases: TGTGCCAGCAGTGACTCATGGGGTCGGGGCGGCTACACCTTC. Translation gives CASSDSWGRGGYTF.

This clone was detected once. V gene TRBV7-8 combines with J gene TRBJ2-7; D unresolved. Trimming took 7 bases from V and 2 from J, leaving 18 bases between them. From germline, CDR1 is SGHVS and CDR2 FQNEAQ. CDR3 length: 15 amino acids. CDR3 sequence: CASKPRESAAYEQYF. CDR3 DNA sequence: TGTGCCAGCAAACCAAGGGAAAGCGCCGCCTACGAGCAGTACTTC.

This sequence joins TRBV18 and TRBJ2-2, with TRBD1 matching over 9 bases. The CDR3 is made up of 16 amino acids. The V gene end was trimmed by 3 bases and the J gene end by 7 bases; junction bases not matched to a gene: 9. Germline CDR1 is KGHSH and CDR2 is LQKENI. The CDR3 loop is CASSPLETGGIGELFF. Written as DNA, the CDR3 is TGTGCCAGCTCACCGCTCGAGACAGGGGGGATCGGGGAGCTGTTTTTT. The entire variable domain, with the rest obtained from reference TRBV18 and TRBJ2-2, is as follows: NAGVMQNPRHLVRRRGQEARLRCSPMKGHSHVYWYRQLPEEGLKFMVYLQKENIIDESGMPKERFSAEFPKEGPSILRIQQVVRGDSAAYFCASSPLETGGIGELFFGEGSRLTVL.

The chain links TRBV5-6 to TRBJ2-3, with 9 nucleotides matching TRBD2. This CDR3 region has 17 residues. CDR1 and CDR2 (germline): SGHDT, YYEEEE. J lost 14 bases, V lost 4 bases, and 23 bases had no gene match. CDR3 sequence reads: CASSPLRGSGGHGVRYF. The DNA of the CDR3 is TGTGCCAGCAGCCCTCTTAGAGGTAGCGGGGGCCACGGGGTACGGTATTTT.

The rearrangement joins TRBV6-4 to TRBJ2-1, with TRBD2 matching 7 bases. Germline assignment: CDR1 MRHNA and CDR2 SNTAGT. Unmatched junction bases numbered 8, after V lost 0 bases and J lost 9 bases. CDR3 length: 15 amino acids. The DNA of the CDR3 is TGTGCCAGCAGTGACTCCCTAGCGGCCCGTGGTGAGCAGTTCTTC. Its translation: CASSDSLAARGEQFF.

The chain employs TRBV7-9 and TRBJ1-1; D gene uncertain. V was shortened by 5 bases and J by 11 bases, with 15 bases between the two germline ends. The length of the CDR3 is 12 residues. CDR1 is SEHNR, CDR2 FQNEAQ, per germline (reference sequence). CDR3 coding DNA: TGTGCCAGCAGCCCTATACAGTTGGGTGCTTTCTTT. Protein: CASSPIQLGAFF.

The CDR3 DNA is TGTGCCAGTAGTATCCCCGGACTAGCGGGAGATGAGCAGTTCTTC. Its protein is CASSIPGLAGDEQFF. The chain couples TRBV19 to TRBJ2-1, with 13 bases identical to TRBD2. The length of the CDR3 is 15 residues. V trimming: 3 bases; J trimming: 8 bases; junction bases outside the gene matches: 4. In germline, CDR1 is LNHDA, CDR2 SQIVND (reference sequence).

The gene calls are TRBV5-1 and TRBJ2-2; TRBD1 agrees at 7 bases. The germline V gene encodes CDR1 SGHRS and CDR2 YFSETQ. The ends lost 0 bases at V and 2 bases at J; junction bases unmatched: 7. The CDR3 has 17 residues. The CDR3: CASSLVTAGGNTGELFF. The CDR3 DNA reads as TGCGCCAGCAGCTTGGTTACGGCAGGGGGTAACACCGGGGAGCTGTTTTTT.